This T cell receptor beta chain was profiled in a study of CD8 T cells in Susac syndrome. Random hexamers served to reverse transcribe roughly 0.5 to 1 ug RNA. TCRdb re-called the immunoSEQ multiplex PCR reads through MiXCR, storing one row per CDR3 protein. Of around 300,000 distinct CDR3 sequences in the sample, about 91% are singletons; the top ten hold under 0.2%. The CDR3 is made up of 15 amino acids. CDR1 is SGHTA, CDR2 FQGNSA, per germline. V lost 1 base and J lost 0; bases outside the gene matches: 2. This receptor was identified in a human donor with multiple sclerosis. Sequenced input: CD8+ T cells from PBMCs. The chain combines TRBV7-2 with TRBJ2-5; 7 nucleotides match TRBD2. CDR3 residues: CASSLEGGHQETQYF. CDR3 in DNA: TGTGCCAGCAGCTTAGAGGGAGGGCACCAAGAGACCCAGTACTTC.